Below, 7 T cell receptor beta chains from the same sample are listed, as sequenced in a study of CD8 T cells in Susac syndrome. RNA totalling roughly 0.5 to 1 ug underwent reverse transcription with random hexamers. TCRdb redid the calling of the immunoSEQ multiplex PCR reads with MiXCR, one entry per CDR3 protein. The sample carries about 290,000 distinct CDR3 sequences, around 91% recorded once. The sequenced material came from CD8+ T cells from PBMCs. The receptors come from a human donor with multiple sclerosis.

The chain is built from TRBV6-2 or TRBV6-3 and TRBJ2-7; D not resolved. Trimming left V 3 bases short and J 5 bases short, with 5 bases between. Germline V gives CDR1 MNHEY, CDR2 SVGEGT. This CDR3 comprises 11 residues. The DNA of the CDR3 is TGTGCCAGCAGTTATCCGGACGAGCAGTACTTC. It codes for CASSYPDEQYF.

This chain connects TRBV12-3 or TRBV12-4 to TRBJ2-5; TRBD1 agrees at 7 bases. The CDR3 loop spans 14 amino acids. The trim removed 8 bases at V and 5 bases at J, leaving 11 bases unmatched. CDR3 nucleotide sequence: TGTGCCAGCTCCGGACAGGTCCTCGGTGAGACCCAGTACTTC. It yields the protein CASSGQVLGETQYF.

Only a few counts were recorded for this clonotype. The DNA of the CDR3 is TGTGCCAGCAGCCAAGACAGGGTGGGAACTGAAGCTTTCTTT. This sequence encodes CASSQDRVGTEAFF. This sequence joins TRBV4-2 and TRBJ1-1; weak D call: TRBD1 (5 bases). The CDR3 is 14 residues long. Germline V gives CDR1 LGHNA, CDR2 YNFKEQ. V dropped 0 bases and J dropped 5 bases, with 10 bases sitting between them.

This sequence joins TRBV6-2 or TRBV6-3 and TRBJ1-6, with 9 nucleotides matching TRBD1. The CDR3 contains 18 residues. The germline V gene has CDR1 MNHEY and CDR2 SVGEGT. Trimming removed 6 bases from V and 8 bases from J; junction bases left unmatched: 17. The CDR3, as DNA: TGTGCCAGCAGGCCCGATGGGACAGGGTGGTCGTTGGATTCACCCCTCCACTTT. Protein sequence: CASRPDGTGWSLDSPLHF.

The chain carries TRBV29-1 and TRBJ2-7, with 8 bases that match TRBD1. In germline, CDR1 is SQVTM, CDR2 ANQGSEA. The V gene end was trimmed by 6 bases and the J gene end by 2 bases; junction bases not matched to a gene: 3. This CDR3 region has 12 residues. The CDR3 here is CSVTTGAYEQYF. In DNA form, the CDR3 reads TGCAGCGTGACGACAGGGGCCTACGAGCAGTACTTC.

The chain carries TRBV27 and TRBJ1-6; D is undetermined. Germline-derived CDR1 and CDR2 are MNHEY and SMNVEV (reference sequence). CDR3 length: 16 residues. Trimming shortened V by 6 bases and J by 5 bases, and 17 bases separated the two germline ends. CDR3 amino acids: CASSYRGNMDNSPLHF. The CDR3 DNA is TGTGCCAGCAGCTACAGAGGGAACATGGATAATTCACCCCTCCACTTT.

The J gene is TRBJ1-5, the V gene TRBV20-1, with TRBD1 as a possible D gene (6 bases). Germline V gene data show CDR1 as DFQATT and CDR2 as SNEGSKA (reference sequence). The CDR3 sequence is 15 residues long. The germline V and J ends were trimmed by 1 base and 2 bases, with 12 bases remaining between them. CDR3 DNA: TGCAGTGCTAGAGTCAGGGGCTCGCGCAATCAGCCCCAGCATTTT. This codes for CSARVRGSRNQPQHF.